These 30 T cell receptor beta chains share one sample of origin, sequenced in a study of early T cells in non-severe SARS-CoV-2 infection. TCRdb analysed the 5' RACE reads with MiXCR anew, one entry per CDR3 protein. The table has fewer than 85,000 distinct CDR3 sequences, under 15% seen once. Sequenced sample: whole blood. The receptor set was obtained from an adult who was a healthcare worker with PCR-confirmed SARS-CoV-2 infection or an uninfected control (not recorded which).

This clonotype was observed many times. The chain links TRBV10-1 to TRBJ2-7; 8 nucleotides align to TRBD1. The CDR3 loop spans 13 amino acids. Trimming took 10 bases from V and 6 from J; bases not matched to a gene: 11. CDR1 WNHNN and CDR2 SYGVQD come from the germline V gene (reference sequence). This CDR3 reads CATGRDRSGEQYF. CDR3 nucleotides: TGCGCCACGGGCCGGGACAGGTCCGGCGAGCAGTACTTC.

Concerning this clonotype: With a much larger clone just one base away, this may be a read error. The chain couples TRBV29-1 to TRBJ2-7; 8 bases fit TRBD2. CDR1 and CDR2 from the germline V gene are SQVTM and ANQGSEA. The CDR3 is made up of 13 amino acids. V dropped 3 bases and J dropped 7; count of bases not matched to a gene: 8. CDR3 amino acids: CSVDRGGSGEQYF. The CDR3 nucleotides read TGCAGCGTTGACCGGGGGGGATCAGGGGAGCAGTACTTC.

This clonotype has a count of ten or more. This rearrangement joins TRBV5-6 to TRBJ2-1, with D tentatively TRBD1 or TRBD2 (5 bases each). The CDR3 has 16 residues. Looked up from germline, CDR1 is SGHDT and CDR2 is YYEEEE. Trimming removed 3 bases from V and 4 bases from J, with 17 bases in between. The chain's CDR3 is CASSYGALGEYNEQFF. The DNA of the CDR3 is TGTGCCAGCAGCTATGGGGCCCTGGGGGAGTACAATGAGCAGTTCTTC.

This clonotype was counted at least ten times. This chain uses TRBV4-3 with TRBJ2-7; TRBD2 matches 7 bases. J lost 2 bases, V lost 0 bases, and 7 bases had no gene match. Germline values: CDR1 LGHNA, CDR2 YSLEER. CDR3 length: 16 amino acids. The DNA of the CDR3 is TGCGCCAGCAGCCAAGATTCACTAGCGCAAACCTACGAGCAGTACTTC. Translating gives CASSQDSLAQTYEQYF.

This clonotype came up many times. The rearrangement links TRBV6-5 to TRBJ1-1; no firm D call. The CDR3 sequence is 13 residues long. Germline V CDR1 and CDR2: MNHEY, SVGAGI. V shed 2 bases and J shed 8 bases, with 12 bases lying between them. CDR3 region: CASSYRGSGEAFF. The CDR3 region has the DNA TGTGCCAGCAGTTACCGAGGGAGCGGGGAAGCTTTCTTT.

The CDR3 spells CSALGPQQDPAGTDTQYF. CDR3 sequence (DNA): TGCAGTGCTTTGGGCCCTCAGCAGGACCCCGCGGGCACAGATACGCAGTATTTT. This chain uses TRBV20-1 with TRBJ2-3; D unresolved. Germline CDR1 is DFQATT and CDR2 is SNEGSKA (reference sequence). There are 18 residues in the CDR3. The V end lost 5 bases, the J end lost 1 base, and 25 bases lay between the germline ends.

This clonotype was detected ten times or more. The chain combines TRBV27 with TRBJ2-2; D is ambiguous. CDR3 size: 13 residues. V was cut by 2 bases and J by 7 bases, with 8 bases left in between. The germline CDR1 and CDR2 sequences are MNHEY and SMNVEV (reference sequence). CDR3 bases: TGTGCCAGCAGTTTAGGCCCCTACGGGGAGCTGTTTTTT. The encoded protein is CASSLGPYGELFF.

This clonotype was recorded many times. The genes are TRBV3-1 and TRBJ1-4; TRBD1 matches 7 bases. The CDR3 runs to 16 residues. CDR1 is LGHDT, CDR2 YNNKEL, per germline (reference sequence). Trimming at V came to 1 base and at J to 7 bases, leaving 9 bases not matched to a gene. Here the CDR3 DNA reads TGTGCCAGCAGCCAAGGACCGACAGGGAGGGGTGAAAAACTGTTTTTT. Translation gives CASSQGPTGRGEKLFF.

There are many counts of this clonotype. The chain uses TRBV6-9 and TRBJ1-2; D may be TRBD1 (5 bases). Germline V CDR1 and CDR2: MNHGY, SVAAGI. CDR3 length equals 15 residues. V lost 11 bases, J lost 5 bases, and 24 bases lay in between. The CDR3 region has the DNA TGTGCCGGCCGAGGATCCAGGGCAGTTATGTATGGCTACACCTTC. This translates into CAGRGSRAVMYGYTF.

This clonotype showed up many times. The chain links TRBV12-3 or TRBV12-4 to TRBJ2-1; possible D gene TRBD1, 5 bases. The CDR3 runs to 14 residues. Trimming cost V 7 bases and J 9 bases, with 19 bases left between them. The CDR3: CASTFRGLGAEQFF. CDR3 nucleotide sequence: TGTGCCAGCACCTTTAGGGGTCTTGGTGCTGAGCAGTTCTTC.

This clonotype was seen ten or more times. The V call is TRBV27, the J call TRBJ1-6; possible D gene TRBD1, 5 bases. Trimming stripped 2 bases from V and 7 bases from J, with 9 bases between. Germline V CDR1 and CDR2: MNHEY, SMNVEV (reference sequence). This CDR3 has 14 residues. CDR3 DNA: TGTGCCAGCAGTTTAGGGACCCTAAATTCACCCCTCCACTTT. Protein product: CASSLGTLNSPLHF.

This clonotype was seen repeatedly, ten times or more. The rearrangement links TRBV29-1 to TRBJ1-4; the D is unclear. V was cut by 4 bases and J by 6 bases, with 9 bases left in between. The CDR3 contains 12 residues. Germline V gene data show CDR1 as SQVTM and CDR2 as ANQGSEA. The CDR3 loop reads CSVGGYDEKLFF. The CDR3 coding sequence is TGCAGCGTTGGAGGCTACGATGAAAAACTGTTTTTT.

Ten or more counts support this clonotype. This chain links TRBV7-6 with TRBJ1-3; D unclear. CDR1 and CDR2 from the germline V gene are SGHVS and FNYEAQ. The CDR3 is 16 amino acids. V lost 4 bases, J lost 0 bases, and 13 bases lay in between. The CDR3 nucleotides read TGTGCCAGCAGCTCACCCTCCCACAACTCTGGAAACACCATATATTTT. It encodes CASSSPSHNSGNTIYF. Using reference TRBV7-6 and TRBJ1-3 for the parts outside the CDR3, the full variable domain is GAGVSQSPRYKVTKRGQDVALRCDPISGHVSLYWYRQALGQGPEFLTYFNYEAQQDKSGLPNDRFSAERPEGSISTLTIQRTEQRDSAMYRCASSSPSHNSGNTIYFGEGSWLTVV.

The rearrangement links TRBV5-5 to TRBJ2-7, with a tentative D call TRBD2 (5 bases). The CDR3 extends over 15 amino acids. V was pared by 4 bases and J by 2 bases, with 16 bases between. The V gene's germline CDR1 is SGHKS and CDR2 YYEKEE (reference sequence). CDR3 amino acids: CASSIGLSGPYEQYF. Here the CDR3 DNA reads TGTGCCAGCAGCATCGGACTCAGTGGCCCCTACGAGCAGTACTTC.

This clonotype has a count of ten or more. The rearrangement joins TRBV29-1 to TRBJ1-2, with D maybe TRBD1 (5 bases). The CDR3 sequence is 12 residues long. Germline lookup yields CDR1 SQVTM and CDR2 ANQGSEA. Deletions cut 2 bases from V and 4 bases from J, with 8 bases between. The CDR3 loop reads CSVERQTYGYTF. CDR3 nucleotide sequence: TGCAGCGTTGAAAGACAGACCTATGGCTACACCTTC. Looking up the rest from reference TRBV29-1 and TRBJ1-2 gives the full variable domain: SAVISQKPSRDICQRGTSLTIQCQVDSQVTMMFWYRQQPGQSLTLIATANQGSEATYESGFVIDKFPISRPNLTFSTLTVSNMSPEDSSIYLCSVERQTYGYTFGSGTRLTVV.

In its sample, this clonotype was seen a few times. The chain couples TRBV5-1 to TRBJ2-1, with TRBD2 matching over 8 bases. With V trimmed by 2 bases and J by 0 bases, 4 bases remained unmatched. CDR3 length: 16 residues. Germline CDR1 SGHRS, CDR2 YFSETQ. The CDR3 protein is CASSLLAASSYNEQFF. CDR3 DNA sequence: TGCGCCAGCAGCTTACTAGCGGCGAGCTCCTACAATGAGCAGTTCTTC.

This clonotype was recorded at least ten times. This chain joins TRBV4-3 and TRBJ2-6; 8 bases map to TRBD1. This CDR3 has 15 amino acids. With V trimmed by 3 bases and J by 8 bases, 6 bases remained unmatched. Germline V gene data show CDR1 as LGHNA and CDR2 as YSLEER. The CDR3 bases are TGCGCCAGCAGCCAGAAGACAGGGGCCCCCAACGTCCTGACTTTC. This codes for CASSQKTGAPNVLTF.

This clonotype has a count of ten or more. The chain links TRBV3-1 to TRBJ1-2; no definite D call. The CDR3 is made up of 12 amino acids. V was cut by 0 bases and J by 13 bases, with 12 bases left in between. Germline V CDR1 and CDR2: LGHDT, YNNKEL (reference sequence). The CDR3 reads CASSQDRRLVTF. DNA of the CDR3: TGTGCCAGCAGCCAAGATCGCCGGCTTGTCACCTTC.

This clonotype was counted at least ten times. J is TRBJ1-5 and V is TRBV13, with 8 bases matching TRBD1. The germline V gene encodes CDR1 PRHDT and CDR2 FYEKMQ (reference sequence). V trimming: 0 bases; J trimming: 7 bases; junction bases outside the gene matches: 5. The CDR3 totals 15 residues. This CDR3 reads CASSLGTGELQPQHF. CDR3 in DNA: TGTGCCAGCAGCTTAGGGACAGGGGAATTGCAGCCCCAGCATTTT.

This clonotype was observed at least ten times. The V call is TRBV24-1, the J call TRBJ2-1; 10 bases map to TRBD1. Unmatched junction bases numbered 10, after V lost 0 bases and J lost 9 bases. Germline loops: CDR1 KGHDR, CDR2 SFDVKD. The CDR3 sequence is 17 residues long. The CDR3 coding sequence is TGTGCCACCAGTGATTTGATTGGGACAGGGGACCAAAGTGAGCAGTTCTTC. Protein sequence: CATSDLIGTGDQSEQFF.

This clonotype was observed at least ten times. The chain combines TRBV29-1 with TRBJ1-2; tentatively, D is TRBD1 (5 bases). Deletions cut 8 bases from V and 4 bases from J, with 35 bases between. From germline, CDR1 is SQVTM and CDR2 ANQGSEA. The CDR3 has 19 amino acids. The CDR3 spells CSTDPKRGLRLIDFYGYTF. CDR3 coding DNA: TGCAGCACCGACCCCAAGCGGGGACTTCGCCTTATAGATTTCTATGGCTACACCTTC. The full variable domain, rest sourced from reference TRBV29-1 and TRBJ1-2, is SAVISQKPSRDICQRGTSLTIQCQVDSQVTMMFWYRQQPGQSLTLIATANQGSEATYESGFVIDKFPISRPNLTFSTLTVSNMSPEDSSIYLCSTDPKRGLRLIDFYGYTFGSGTRLTVV.

At least ten counts were recorded for this clonotype. This sequence joins TRBV9 and TRBJ2-1; no clear D gene. CDR1 and CDR2 from the germline V gene are SGDLS and YYNGEE. The CDR3 spans 12 residues. Trimming pared 3 bases from V and 7 bases from J, leaving 8 bases between. The CDR3 bases are TGTGCCAGCAGCGAAAACCTGAATGAGCAGTTCTTC. Its translation: CASSENLNEQFF.

The chain is built from TRBV9 and TRBJ2-7; TRBD1 matches 10 bases. Germline V gives CDR1 SGDLS, CDR2 YYNGEE. The CDR3 covers 18 residues. V trimming: 0 bases; J trimming: 4 bases; junction bases outside the gene matches: 13. CDR3 amino acids: CASSVGLSPDRGLYEQYF. The CDR3 nucleotides are TGTGCCAGCAGCGTAGGGTTGTCTCCCGACAGGGGGCTGTACGAGCAGTACTTC.

This clonotype was recorded many times. V and J are TRBV27 and TRBJ2-7; no clear D gene. Per germline, CDR1 MNHEY and CDR2 SMNVEV (reference sequence). V dropped 5 bases and J dropped 6 bases, with 17 bases sitting between them. The CDR3 spans 14 residues. CDR3 coding DNA: TGTGCCAGCAGTCTCCTAGGACCGGATGGCGAGCAGTACTTC. Protein: CASSLLGPDGEQYF.

The sample holds many counts of this clonotype. The rearrangement joins TRBV4-3 to TRBJ1-2; TRBD1 might be the D (5 bases). V dropped 1 base and J dropped 6 bases, with 12 bases sitting between them. The CDR3 has 14 residues. Germline-derived CDR1 and CDR2 are LGHNA and YSLEER. In DNA, the CDR3 is TGCGCCAGCAGCCAAGGAAGGGGAGACGATGGCTACACCTTC. Translated, it gives CASSQGRGDDGYTF.

This clonotype has at least ten counts. Here the CDR3 reads CASRPSGRETGELFF. As DNA, the CDR3 is TGTGCCAGCAGGCCTAGCGGGAGAGAGACCGGGGAGCTGTTTTTT. The chain employs TRBV12-3 or TRBV12-4 and TRBJ2-2; 10 nucleotides align to TRBD2. This CDR3 spans 15 amino acids. The junction had 6 bases not matched to a gene; V was cut back by 6 bases and J by 5 bases.

Ten or more counts support this clonotype. The rearrangement uses TRBV25-1 and TRBJ2-7; D ambiguous. The germline V gene has CDR1 MGHDK and CDR2 SYGVNS. Trimming left V 1 base short and J 8 bases short, with 24 bases between. This CDR3 comprises 17 residues. CDR3 DNA: TGTGCCAGCAGTGAATCTTTATTTAACGGATTCCTACGCCAGCAGTACTTC. Protein sequence: CASSESLFNGFLRQQYF.

This clonotype was recorded at least ten times. This chain links TRBV29-1 with TRBJ1-1; D ambiguous. Per germline, CDR1 SQVTM and CDR2 ANQGSEA. CDR3 size: 10 residues. The V gene lost 4 bases and the J gene lost 6 bases, with 6 bases spanning the gap. For the CDR3, the DNA is TGCAGCGTTGTGGATGCTGAAGCTTTCTTT. This encodes CSVVDAEAFF.

Many counts were recorded for this clonotype. The chain couples TRBV7-2 to TRBJ1-1, with D perhaps matching TRBD1 (5 bases). The germline V gene encodes CDR1 SGHTA and CDR2 FQGNSA. V shed 1 base and J shed 4 bases, with 13 bases lying between them. The CDR3 covers 15 residues. The CDR3 sequence: CASSLEGLVGTEAFF. The CDR3 nucleotides are TGTGCCAGCAGCTTAGAGGGGCTTGTGGGCACTGAAGCTTTCTTT.

This clonotype has ten or more counts. The gene calls are TRBV7-2 and TRBJ2-3; TRBD1 agrees at 9 bases. Germline V gene sequence: CDR1 SGHTA, CDR2 FQGNSA. The CDR3 is 15 amino acids. Losses at the gene ends were 7 bases for V and 2 bases for J; bases not matched to a gene: 7. The CDR3: CASTQRDRDTDTQYF. The CDR3 DNA reads TGTGCCAGCACCCAACGGGACAGGGACACAGATACGCAGTATTTT.